This entry lists 31 T cell receptor beta chains sequenced from one sample in a study of sequential checkpoint blockade in melanoma. The assay was immunoSEQ multiplex PCR, and TCRdb's table has in-frame clones only and misses some. The table has about 20,000 clones, roughly 80% seen once. Treatment of the sample: randomized to nivolumab then ipilimumab (arm A) or the reverse (arm B). The specimen was CD8+ T cells sorted from blood (inferred from file names), collected from a patient given nivolumab and ipilimumab in sequence. These TCRs come from a human donor with melanoma.

The V call is TRBV19, the J call TRBJ1-5; D ambiguous. Deletions cut 2 bases from V and 6 bases from J, with 14 bases between. The CDR3 covers 15 residues. CDR1 is LNHDA, CDR2 SQIVND, per germline (reference sequence). The CDR3 DNA reads TGTGCCAGTAGTATAAGAGGGTTTGGCGGTCAGCCCCAGCATTTT. Encoded protein: CASSIRGFGGQPQHF.

The chain has TRBV5-8 and TRBJ2-5, with a possible D match to TRBD1 (6 bases). The CDR3 covers 14 residues. Germline V lookup: CDR1 SGHTS, CDR2 YDEGEE. V lost 1 base to trimming and J lost 3 bases, with 10 bases between them. CDR3 in amino acids: CASSLRAGEETQYF. CDR3 sequence (DNA): TGTGCCAGCAGCTTGCGGGCAGGGGAAGAGACCCAGTACTTC.

The chain joins TRBV4-2 to TRBJ2-5, with TRBD1 matching over 9 bases. The J call is doubtful: the DNA matches TRBJ2-7 better. There are 17 residues in the CDR3. Germline V gene lookup returns CDR1 LGHNA and CDR2 YNFKEQ. The CDR3 DNA reads TGTGCCAGCAGCCACGGACAGGGGAGGACACGATCCTACGAGCAGTACTTC. Its protein is CASSHGQGRTRSYEQYF.

The CDR3 DNA follows: TGTGCCAGCAGCTTAGGCCAGGGAGAGCAGTACTTC. Protein: CASSLGQGEQYF. The gene calls are TRBV13 and TRBJ2-7, with D perhaps matching TRBD1 (5 bases). V was shortened by 0 bases and J by 7 bases, with 7 bases between the two germline ends. The CDR3 runs 12 residues. CDR1 is PRHDT and CDR2 is FYEKMQ in the germline V gene (reference sequence).

The chain recombines TRBV6-5 with TRBJ1-1; D might be TRBD1 (5 bases). The germline gives CDR1 MNHEY, CDR2 SVGAGI. Trimming removed 0 bases from V and 1 base from J, with 9 bases in between. The CDR3 is 15 amino acids. The DNA for the CDR3 is TGTGCCAGCAGTTACTCGACGACAGCGAACACTGAAGCTTTCTTT. Encoded protein: CASSYSTTANTEAFF.

The chain combines TRBV5-1 with TRBJ1-2, with 9 nucleotides matching TRBD1. The CDR3 loop spans 15 amino acids. The V and J ends lost 0 bases and 6 bases, in that order; junction bases with no gene match: 6. Germline CDR1 and CDR2: SGHRS and YFSETQ. The chain's CDR3 is CASSLATGGYDGYTF. CDR3 in DNA: TGCGCCAGCAGCTTGGCGACAGGGGGATACGATGGCTACACCTTC.

The rearrangement joins TRBV6-6 to TRBJ2-3; D unresolved. The CDR3 runs to 16 residues. Trimming pared 8 bases from V and 4 bases from J, leaving 22 bases between. Germline CDR1 reads MNHNY; CDR2 reads SVGAGI (reference sequence). CDR3 sequence (DNA): TGTGCCAGCTGTTTGACGGGTAATCCGATCGCAGATACGCAGTATTTT. Amino acid sequence: CASCLTGNPIADTQYF.

The rearrangement joins TRBV4-2 to TRBJ1-6; D gene unclear. Per germline, CDR1 LGHNA and CDR2 YNFKEQ. The CDR3 extends over 17 amino acids. V lost 1 base and J 4 bases, leaving 14 bases between the germline ends. In DNA, the CDR3 is TGTGCCAGCAGCCAAGGAACAGATGCTCTTTATAATTCACCCCTCCACTTT. Residues: CASSQGTDALYNSPLHF.

V is TRBV9 and J is TRBJ1-2; a possible D gene is TRBD1 (5 bases). This CDR3 contains 15 residues. Trimming shortened V by 4 bases and J by 7 bases, and 20 bases separated the two germline ends. Germline CDR1 is SGDLS and CDR2 is YYNGEE. The CDR3 loop reads CASSLKSRVMCGYTF. Here the CDR3 DNA reads TGTGCCAGCAGCCTTAAAAGCAGGGTGATGTGTGGCTACACCTTC.

This clone was counted only a few times. This chain uses TRBV7-9 with TRBJ1-3; a possible D gene is TRBD1 (5 bases). CDR1 SEHNR and CDR2 FQNEAQ come from the germline V gene (reference sequence). V lost 3 bases, J lost 0 bases, and 6 bases lay in between. This CDR3 has 14 amino acids. CDR3 sequence (DNA): TGTGCCAGCAGCTTCGGGGGCTCTGGAAACACCATATATTTT. Translation: CASSFGGSGNTIYF.

Only one count was recorded for this clone. V gene TRBV27 combines with J gene TRBJ1-2, with 10 bases that match TRBD1. Germline CDR1 is MNHEY and CDR2 is SMNVEV (reference sequence). Unmatched junction bases numbered 2, after V lost 3 bases and J lost 4 bases. The CDR3 has 14 amino acids. This CDR3 reads CASSFWDRGYGYTF. Here the CDR3 DNA reads TGTGCCAGCAGTTTTTGGGACAGGGGCTATGGCTACACCTTC.

The DNA for the CDR3 is TGTGCCAGCAGTTTATCCAGGTTTGGGTCCTACGAGCAGTACTTC. Translating gives CASSLSRFGSYEQYF. The chain is built from TRBV28 and TRBJ2-5, with D unclear. The DNA end favors TRBJ2-7, so the J call may be wrong. CDR3 length: 15 residues. The germline CDR1 and CDR2 sequences are MDHEN and SYDVKM.

This clone was detected only a few times. This rearrangement joins TRBV6-5 to TRBJ2-2; maybe TRBD2 (5 bases). Per germline, CDR1 MNHEY and CDR2 SVGAGI. CDR3 length: 15 amino acids. The ends were cut back, 0 bases at V and 6 bases at J, with 11 bases in the middle. CDR3 amino acids: CASSYSTGNAGELFF. The CDR3 DNA follows: TGTGCCAGCAGTTACTCGACGGGAAACGCCGGGGAGCTGTTTTTT.

V and J are TRBV4-2 and TRBJ1-1, with D perhaps matching TRBD1 (6 bases). Germline V gene sequence: CDR1 LGHNA, CDR2 YNFKEQ. CDR3 length: 18 residues. V was pared by 1 base and J by 6 bases, with 24 bases between. The CDR3 here is CASSQAPRLAGVRAEAFF. As DNA, the CDR3 is TGTGCCAGCAGCCAAGCTCCTCGGTTGGCAGGGGTAAGGGCTGAAGCTTTCTTT.

CDR3 in DNA: TGTGCCAGTAGCAAAGACGGGACTCTCGAGACCCAGTACTTC. Translating it yields CASSKDGTLETQYF. The chain carries TRBV19 and TRBJ2-5; maybe TRBD2 (6 bases). The CDR3 covers 14 residues. Trimming took 6 bases from V and 5 from J, leaving 16 bases between them. Germline V gives CDR1 LNHDA, CDR2 SQIVND (reference sequence).

The chain carries TRBV5-8 and TRBJ1-5; 8 bases match TRBD1. V lost 3 bases to trimming and J lost 6 bases; unmatched junction nucleotides: 8. The CDR3 loop spans 15 amino acids. Per the germline V gene, CDR1 is SGHTS and CDR2 is YDEGEE. This chain's CDR3 is CASSYTGQGSQPQHF. The CDR3 DNA follows: TGTGCCAGCAGCTACACCGGACAGGGTAGTCAGCCCCAGCATTTT. The complete variable domain, with remaining parts taken from reference TRBV5-8 and TRBJ1-5, reads EAGVTQSPTHLIKTRGQQATLRCSPISGHTSVYWYQQALGLGLQFLLWYDEGEERNRGNFPPRFSGRQFPNYSSELNVNALELEDSALYLCASSYTGQGSQPQHFGDGTRLSIL.

This clone was recorded a few times. V is TRBV6-6 and J is TRBJ2-6, with TRBD2 as a possible D gene (6 bases). Per the germline V gene, CDR1 is MNHNY and CDR2 is SVGAGI (reference sequence). CDR3 length: 15 amino acids. Trimming cost V 6 bases and J 0 bases, with 9 bases left between them. CDR3 nucleotides: TGTGCCAGCAGCCCGGAGGGCTCTGGGGCCAACGTCCTGACTTTC. It yields the protein CASSPEGSGANVLTF.

CDR3 sequence: CASSVSNSGANVLTF. CDR3 bases: TGTGCCAGCAGCGTGTCCAACTCTGGGGCCAACGTCCTGACTTTC. The chain has TRBV9 and TRBJ2-6, with no clear D. Germline lookup yields CDR1 SGDLS and CDR2 YYNGEE. The V end was cut by 2 bases, the J end by 0 bases, with 6 bases between. This CDR3 comprises 15 residues.

This clone was seen only a few times. The chain uses TRBV5-8 and TRBJ2-1; 10 bases match TRBD2. The junction had 8 bases not matched to a gene; V was cut back by 0 bases and J by 8 bases. This CDR3 spans 16 amino acids. Germline V gene data show CDR1 as SGHTS and CDR2 as YDEGEE. As DNA, the CDR3 is TGTGCCAGCAGCTTGGCCTTCGCTAGCGGGAGTTATGAGCAGTTCTTC. Its protein is CASSLAFASGSYEQFF. Complete variable domain (other parts from reference TRBV5-8 and TRBJ2-1): EAGVTQSPTHLIKTRGQQATLRCSPISGHTSVYWYQQALGLGLQFLLWYDEGEERNRGNFPPRFSGRQFPNYSSELNVNALELEDSALYLCASSLAFASGSYEQFFGPGTRLTVL.

This chain joins TRBV9 and TRBJ2-2; TRBD1 matches at 7 bases. V shed 3 bases and J 2 bases; nucleotides not matched to a gene: 1. Germline V CDR1 and CDR2: SGDLS, YYNGEE. CDR3 length equals 14 residues. The CDR3 sequence: CASSGQGNTGELFF. The CDR3 nucleotides read TGTGCCAGCAGCGGACAGGGAAACACCGGGGAGCTGTTTTTT.

The chain employs TRBV7-9 and TRBJ1-1; a weak D match, TRBD1 (6 bases). The CDR3 sequence is 15 residues long. The ends were cut back, 5 bases at V and 3 bases at J, with 16 bases in the middle. The germline gives CDR1 SEHNR, CDR2 FQNEAQ (reference sequence). CDR3 loop: CASSLPTGDYTEAFF. CDR3 nucleotide sequence: TGTGCCAGCAGCCTACCGACAGGAGACTACACTGAAGCTTTCTTT.

Notes on this clone: This likely traces to a read error, being one base from a far larger clone. The J gene is TRBJ2-1, the V gene TRBV4-3, with 9 nucleotides matching TRBD2. The CDR3 consists of 18 residues. Looked up from germline, CDR1 is LGHNA and CDR2 is YSLEER. The trim removed 5 bases at V and 0 bases at J, leaving 11 bases unmatched. Here the CDR3 reads CASSLVFGSGGSYNEQFF. In DNA, the CDR3 is TGCGCCAGCAGCTTAGTTTTTGGTAGCGGGGGCTCCTACAATGAGCAGTTCTTC.

The chain couples TRBV5-1 to TRBJ2-5; D is ambiguous. CDR1 SGHRS and CDR2 YFSETQ come from the germline V gene. The V and J ends lost 0 bases and 3 bases respectively, with 15 bases between them. The CDR3 consists of 16 residues. The CDR3 protein is CASSLAGQDLKETQYF. The CDR3 region has the DNA TGCGCCAGCAGCTTGGCCGGTCAGGATCTGAAAGAGACCCAGTACTTC.

In this sample, this clone turned up once. V gene TRBV25-1 combines with J gene TRBJ2-5; 9 positions agree with TRBD1. V was clipped by 5 bases and J by 5 bases; unmatched bases: 9. The CDR3 has 15 amino acids. In germline, CDR1 is MGHDK, CDR2 SYGVNS. The CDR3 coding sequence is TGTGCCAGCAGTAGCCATGGACAGGGGACGGAGACCCAGTACTTC. Encoded protein: CASSSHGQGTETQYF. Drawing the rest from reference TRBV25-1 and TRBJ2-5, the complete variable domain is EADIYQTPRYLVIGTGKKITLECSQTMGHDKMYWYQQDPGMELHLIHYSYGVNSTEKGDLSSESTVSRIRTEHFPLTLESARPSHTSQYLCASSSHGQGTETQYFGPGTRLLVL.

The genes are TRBV25-1 and TRBJ1-3, with D perhaps matching TRBD1 (5 bases). CDR1 and CDR2 (germline): MGHDK, SYGVNS. The CDR3 extends over 13 amino acids. V lost 8 bases, J lost 4 bases, and 12 bases lay in between. In nucleotides, the CDR3 is TGTGCCAGCTCGATGGGGCGGGGAAACACCATATATTTT. Translating it yields CASSMGRGNTIYF.

The chain is built from TRBV7-2 and TRBJ1-2; D is perhaps TRBD1 (6 bases). This CDR3 is 15 amino acids long. With 1 base removed from V and 6 bases from J, the gap between germline ends came to 15 bases. Germline V gene lookup returns CDR1 SGHTA and CDR2 FQGNSA. CDR3: CASSLGAGVADGYTF. DNA of the CDR3: TGTGCCAGCAGCTTAGGGGCAGGGGTGGCCGATGGCTACACCTTC.

The V gene is TRBV19, the J gene TRBJ2-2, with 10 bases identical to TRBD1. Germline CDR1 is LNHDA and CDR2 is SQIVND (reference sequence). The CDR3 is 16 residues long. V lost 5 bases to trimming and J lost 6 bases; unmatched junction nucleotides: 9. The CDR3 coding sequence is TGTGCCAGTAGTGGTGGGACAGGGGTATTCGCCGGGGAGCTGTTTTTT. Its protein is CASSGGTGVFAGELFF.

The V call is TRBV5-8, the J call TRBJ2-7; D remains ambiguous. CDR3 length equals 11 residues. Per germline, CDR1 SGHTS and CDR2 YDEGEE. Trimming removed 3 bases from V and 3 bases from J, with 4 bases in between. CDR3 in amino acids: CASSSRYEQYF. In DNA form, the CDR3 reads TGTGCCAGCAGCTCTCGCTACGAGCAGTACTTC. Based on the CDR3 plus reference TRBV5-8 and TRBJ2-7, the full variable domain is EAGVTQSPTHLIKTRGQQATLRCSPISGHTSVYWYQQALGLGLQFLLWYDEGEERNRGNFPPRFSGRQFPNYSSELNVNALELEDSALYLCASSSRYEQYFGPGTRLTVT.

The chain recombines TRBV28 with TRBJ1-2, with D possibly matching TRBD1 (6 bases). CDR3 length equals 14 residues. The germline V and J ends were trimmed by 8 bases and 3 bases, with 16 bases remaining between them. Germline assignment: CDR1 MDHEN and CDR2 SYDVKM. The CDR3 reads CASGPPRGYYGYTF. The CDR3 DNA follows: TGTGCCAGCGGCCCTCCCAGGGGTTACTATGGCTACACCTTC.

The chain combines TRBV4-1 with TRBJ2-7; no definite D call. CDR1 is MGHRA and CDR2 is YSYEKL in the germline V gene. This CDR3 has 15 amino acids. V was cut by 3 bases and J by 0 bases, with 12 bases left in between. CDR3 region: CASSHDLTFSYEQYF. CDR3 nucleotides: TGCGCCAGCAGCCACGACCTGACATTCTCCTACGAGCAGTACTTC.

This chain connects TRBV14 to TRBJ2-5, with a possible D match to TRBD2 (5 bases). The end of the DNA aligns better with TRBJ2-7, so the J call may be wrong. CDR1 SGHDN and CDR2 FVKESK come from the germline V gene. CDR3 length equals 13 residues. The CDR3 nucleotides are TGTGCCAGCCGCCCGACCGGGAACTACGAGCAGTACTTC. Encoded protein: CASRPTGNYEQYF.